Here is one T cell receptor (beta chain) with its context. Each CDR3 protein is one row after TCRdb ran MiXCR on the RT-PCR reads. The data contain approximately 210,000 distinct CDR3 sequences, 40% to 45% of them singletons. This record comes from a study of patients and donors after allogeneic stem cell transplantation. Material: blood, either unsorted or a sorted T cell fraction (not recorded which). The sequence was collected from a human donor who was either an allogeneic HSCT recipient or a stem cell or donor lymphocyte infusion donor (not recorded which). It is not recorded whose cells these are; they may come from a transplant donor.

The CDR3 bases are TGTGCCAGCAGCTCGCCGGGACTAGGGCACACCGGGGAGCTGTTTTTT. Protein sequence: CASSSPGLGHTGELFF. This chain joins TRBV11-2 and TRBJ2-2; 8 positions agree with TRBD2. The CDR3 consists of 16 residues. V shed 4 bases, J shed 3 bases, and the junction held 7 bases outside the gene matches. Germline-derived CDR1 and CDR2 are SGHAT and FQNNGV.